These 32 T cell receptor beta chains originate from one sample sequenced in a study of vaccination and CD4 T cells after COVID-19. TCRdb passed the PCR reads through MiXCR, listing each CDR3 protein once. Here the sample spans fewer than 25,000 distinct CDR3 sequences, around 53% being singletons. The material was CD4+ T cells from blood, obtained before SARS-CoV-2 vaccination. These receptors were collected from a human donor who had recovered from COVID-19.

In this sample, this clonotype turned up once. The chain has TRBV6-2 or TRBV6-3 and TRBJ2-5; the match to TRBD2 covers 8 bases. The V gene's germline CDR1 is MNHEY and CDR2 SVGEGT. J gave up 2 bases and V 2 bases, and 4 bases lay outside the gene matches. This CDR3 contains 15 residues. The CDR3 nucleotides are TGTGCCAGCAGTTACCGCGGGGGGCCACAAGAGACCCAGTACTTC. Translated: CASSYRGGPQETQYF.

V gene TRBV25-1 combines with J gene TRBJ2-1; TRBD1 aligns across 8 bases. The germline CDR1 and CDR2 sequences are MGHDK and SYGVNS. The trim removed 0 bases at V and 15 bases at J, leaving 7 bases unmatched. This CDR3 comprises 13 residues. The CDR3 region has the DNA TGTGCCAGCAGTGAATATATGGGGGACAGGCGGTTCTTC. Its translation: CASSEYMGDRRFF. The whole variable domain, filled in from reference TRBV25-1 and TRBJ2-1, reads EADIYQTPRYLVIGTGKKITLECSQTMGHDKMYWYQQDPGMELHLIHYSYGVNSTEKGDLSSESTVSRIRTEHFPLTLESARPSHTSQYLCASSEYMGDRRFFGPGTRLTVL.

CDR3 nucleotide sequence: TGCAGTGCTAGAGATGCGGTATTTGCCGGCCTAAACAATGAGCAGTTCTTC. It encodes CSARDAVFAGLNNEQFF. V and J are TRBV20-1 and TRBJ2-1, with no clear D. Germline CDR1 and CDR2: DFQATT and SNEGSKA (reference sequence). Deletions cut 0 bases from V and 5 bases from J, with 20 bases between. The CDR3 runs to 17 residues.

This chain links TRBV20-1 with TRBJ2-3; 11 bases line up with TRBD2. CDR1 and CDR2 (germline): DFQATT, SNEGSKA (reference sequence). J gave up 0 bases and V 3 bases, and 5 bases lay outside the gene matches. The CDR3 is 16 residues long. Here the CDR3 DNA reads TGCAGTGCTAGCGGGACTAGCGGCTCTAGCACAGATACGCAGTATTTT. It yields the protein CSASGTSGSSTDTQYF.

The chain uses TRBV10-3 and TRBJ2-5; TRBD2 matches 8 bases. Germline values: CDR1 ENHRY, CDR2 SYGVKD. V gave up 0 bases and J gave up 5 bases; unmatched junction bases: 2. This CDR3 is built from 14 residues. The CDR3 loop is CAISESEREETQYF. The CDR3 DNA follows: TGTGCCATCAGTGAGTCCGAGCGGGAGGAGACCCAGTACTTC.

By proportion, this clonotype is medium-sized. This chain uses TRBV20-1 with TRBJ2-3, with 8 bases lining up with TRBD2. J was trimmed by 1 base and V by 0 bases; bases with no gene match: 6. The CDR3 extends over 16 amino acids. Germline V CDR1 and CDR2: DFQATT, SNEGSKA (reference sequence). The CDR3 DNA reads TGCAGTGCTAGAGATGCCGGGAGGGCCGGCACAGATACGCAGTATTTT. Protein product: CSARDAGRAGTDTQYF.

The chain has TRBV24-1 and TRBJ2-1, with TRBD2 identical over 11 bases. With 3 bases clipped from V and 3 bases from J, the junction kept 3 bases outside the gene matches. There are 16 residues in the CDR3. The germline gives CDR1 KGHDR, CDR2 SFDVKD. The CDR3 sequence: CATSDGGLAGYNEQFF. CDR3 DNA sequence: TGTGCCACCAGTGATGGAGGACTAGCGGGCTACAATGAGCAGTTCTTC.

The V call is TRBV2, the J call TRBJ2-7; no clear D gene. This CDR3 is built from 14 residues. Germline V gene data show CDR1 as SNHLY and CDR2 as FYNNEI. V was shortened by 7 bases and J by 2 bases, with 15 bases between the two germline ends. CDR3 nucleotides: TGTGCCAGCACCGAAACAAAGGTGACCTACGAGCAGTACTTC. Amino acids: CASTETKVTYEQYF.

This rearrangement joins TRBV6-1 to TRBJ1-5, with D possibly TRBD1 on 5 matching bases. Germline V gives CDR1 MNHNS, CDR2 SASEGT. This CDR3 region has 15 residues. Deletions cut 7 bases from V and 0 bases from J, with 13 bases between. DNA of the CDR3: TGTGCCAGCAAAAGGGACCGGCATAGCAATCAGCCCCAGCATTTT. Amino acid sequence: CASKRDRHSNQPQHF.

The chain couples TRBV6-1 to TRBJ2-7; 7 positions agree with TRBD1. Germline-derived CDR1 and CDR2 are MNHNS and SASEGT. The CDR3 loop spans 16 amino acids. Germline trimming cut 6 bases from V and 0 bases from J; bases unmatched to any gene: 11. The CDR3 loop is CASSHRDSSISYEQYF. CDR3 nucleotide sequence: TGTGCCAGCAGCCACCGGGACAGCTCGATCTCCTACGAGCAGTACTTC.

The J gene is TRBJ2-5, the V gene TRBV7-2; 7 nucleotides align to TRBD2. Looked up from germline, CDR1 is SGHTA and CDR2 is FQGNSA. The CDR3 contains 16 residues. V was pared by 1 base and J by 2 bases, with 7 bases of the junction left unmatched. The CDR3 loop reads CASSLGYGRIQETQYF. Here the CDR3 DNA reads TGTGCCAGCAGCTTAGGCTACGGGAGGATACAAGAGACCCAGTACTTC.

The CDR3 loop reads CASSTRQGLGYTF. The CDR3 bases are TGTGCCAGCAGCACCCGACAGGGTCTCGGCTACACCTTC. The V call is TRBV7-9, the J call TRBJ1-2; 7 bases map to TRBD1. Germline CDR1 and CDR2: SEHNR and FQNEAQ (reference sequence). This CDR3 has 13 residues. V shed 5 bases, J shed 8 bases, and the junction held 8 bases outside the gene matches.

The rearrangement links TRBV28 to TRBJ2-7; D is undetermined. Germline values: CDR1 MDHEN, CDR2 SYDVKM. Trimming removed 7 bases at V and 2 bases at J, with 12 bases between. There are 13 residues in the CDR3. Here the CDR3 reads CASNSEPTYEQYF. The CDR3 DNA is TGTGCCAGCAACAGCGAACCAACCTACGAGCAGTACTTC.

The chain employs TRBV24-1 and TRBJ2-1; the D is unclear. Germline CDR1 is KGHDR and CDR2 is SFDVKD. The V end lost 5 bases, the J end lost 1 base, and 17 bases lay between the germline ends. This CDR3 contains 17 residues. The chain's CDR3 is CATSAGVGPGSYNEQFF. Here the CDR3 DNA reads TGTGCCACCAGTGCCGGTGTTGGGCCTGGGTCCTACAATGAGCAGTTCTTC.

The CDR3 DNA follows: TGTGCCTGGAGTCCTCCGGGGAGAGCAGCTTTCTTT. Residues: CAWSPPGRAAFF. V and J are TRBV30 and TRBJ1-1; the D is unclear. V gave up 2 bases and J gave up 10 bases, with 14 bases separating them. CDR1 and CDR2 (germline): GTSNPN, SVGIG (reference sequence). This CDR3 region has 12 residues.

V gene TRBV10-3 combines with J gene TRBJ1-2; a possible D gene is TRBD1 (5 bases). CDR3 size: 15 residues. V was pared by 4 bases and J by 2 bases, with 14 bases between. CDR1 ENHRY and CDR2 SYGVKD come from the germline V gene. CDR3 DNA: TGTGCCATCAGTGCCCTCTTCAGGGACAACTATGGCTACACCTTC. Its protein is CAISALFRDNYGYTF.

A remark on this clonotype: An end of the junction differs from the germline gene, which may be a read error. V gene TRBV6-4 combines with J gene TRBJ1-5; D remains unclear. This CDR3 contains 18 residues. The germline CDR1 and CDR2 sequences are MRHNA and SNTAGT. In DNA form, the CDR3 reads TGTGCCAGAAGTGTAACGCCCTTGGGTGAATGGGGCAATCAGCCCCAGCATTTT. Translated: CARSVTPLGEWGNQPQHF.

This sequence joins TRBV6-1 and TRBJ1-2; D remains ambiguous. The ends were cut back, 2 bases at V and 5 bases at J, with 15 bases in the middle. CDR3 size: 15 residues. Germline V lookup: CDR1 MNHNS, CDR2 SASEGT. CDR3 bases: TGTGCCAGCAGTGAATCTGGCGCAACTCTGTATGGCTACACCTTC. Amino acids: CASSESGATLYGYTF.

The chain recombines TRBV2 with TRBJ2-2; D ambiguous. Germline V gene lookup returns CDR1 SNHLY and CDR2 FYNNEI. V gave up 3 bases and J gave up 1 base, with 6 bases separating them. The CDR3 runs 14 residues. CDR3: CASSDSENTGELFF. As DNA, the CDR3 is TGTGCCAGCAGTGACTCGGAGAACACCGGGGAGCTGTTTTTT. Full variable domain (rest looked up from reference TRBV2 and TRBJ2-2): EPEVTQTPSHQVTQMGQEVILRCVPISNHLYFYWYRQILGQKVEFLVSFYNNEISEKSEIFDDQFSVERPDGSNFTLKIRSTKLEDSAMYFCASSDSENTGELFFGEGSRLTVL.

This clonotype has just one count. The gene calls are TRBV5-6 and TRBJ2-7; 14 bases map to TRBD2. V dropped 4 bases and J dropped 4; count of bases not matched to a gene: 13. The CDR3 is 18 amino acids. Germline CDR1 reads SGHDT; CDR2 reads YYEEEE. This CDR3 is CASSLGTSGSLSRYEQYF. For the CDR3, the DNA is TGTGCCAGCAGCCTGGGGACTAGCGGGAGTTTAAGTCGGTACGAGCAGTACTTC. Using reference TRBV5-6 and TRBJ2-7 for the parts outside the CDR3, the full variable domain is DAGVTQSPTHLIKTRGQQVTLRCSPKSGHDTVSWYQQALGQGPQFIFQYYEEEERQRGNFPDRFSGHQFPNYSSELNVNALLLGDSALYLCASSLGTSGSLSRYEQYFGPGTRLTVT.

The genes are TRBV2 and TRBJ1-6; 7 nucleotides agree with TRBD1. The V and J ends lost 4 bases and 10 bases, in that order; junction bases with no gene match: 7. Germline values: CDR1 SNHLY, CDR2 FYNNEI. The CDR3 is 14 residues long. The CDR3 DNA reads as TGTGCCAGCAGTGGGGACAGCTCAAGATCACCCCTCCACTTT. As protein: CASSGDSSRSPLHF.

The rearrangement links TRBV20-1 to TRBJ1-1; 9 bases are a match to TRBD1. V dropped 8 bases and J dropped 4; count of bases not matched to a gene: 14. This CDR3 is 15 amino acids long. Germline V gene sequence: CDR1 DFQATT, CDR2 SNEGSKA (reference sequence). The CDR3 spells CSTIDRGVGSTEAFF. The CDR3 region has the DNA TGCAGTACAATAGACAGGGGGGTGGGGAGCACTGAAGCTTTCTTT.

This clonotype was counted only a few times. V gene TRBV11-1 combines with J gene TRBJ2-7; 7 bases are a match to TRBD2. This CDR3 is built from 16 residues. V shed 3 bases, J shed 7 bases, and the junction held 15 bases outside the gene matches. In germline, CDR1 is SGHAT, CDR2 FQDESV (reference sequence). The chain's CDR3 is CASSLGGRPLHSEQYF. As DNA, the CDR3 is TGTGCCAGCAGCTTGGGAGGGAGACCCCTCCATTCTGAGCAGTACTTC.

V gene TRBV5-6 combines with J gene TRBJ2-7, with 9 bases matching TRBD2. The CDR3 has 14 amino acids. Trimming at V came to 4 bases and at J to 2 bases, leaving 4 bases not matched to a gene. Germline V gene lookup returns CDR1 SGHDT and CDR2 YYEEEE. The CDR3 bases are TGTGCCAGCAGCCCTAGCGGGAACCCCTACGAGCAGTACTTC. This codes for CASSPSGNPYEQYF.

The gene calls are TRBV18 and TRBJ2-7; 10 nucleotides agree with TRBD1. Trimming cost V 2 bases and J 10 bases; bases outside gene matches: 8. The germline CDR1 and CDR2 sequences are KGHSH and LQKENI. CDR3 length: 14 residues. The CDR3 region has the DNA TGTGCCAGCTCACCAGGGACAGGGGCGTTAGCACAGTACTTC. Its protein is CASSPGTGALAQYF. The full variable domain, with the rest looked up from reference TRBV18 and TRBJ2-7, is NAGVMQNPRHLVRRRGQEARLRCSPMKGHSHVYWYRQLPEEGLKFMVYLQKENIIDESGMPKERFSAEFPKEGPSILRIQQVVRGDSAAYFCASSPGTGALAQYFGPGTRLTVT.

The chain carries TRBV7-9 and TRBJ2-1, with D possibly TRBD2 on 6 matching bases. V was shortened by 6 bases and J by 7 bases, with 22 bases between the two germline ends. The germline CDR1 and CDR2 sequences are SEHNR and FQNEAQ (reference sequence). This CDR3 has 16 amino acids. The CDR3 nucleotides are TGTGCCAGCAGTTCGAGCCTCGGAGGGACGGGGAATGAGCAGTTCTTC. Translated: CASSSSLGGTGNEQFF.

This sequence joins TRBV15 and TRBJ2-3; D possibly corresponds to TRBD2 (6 bases). The V end lost 6 bases, the J end lost 1 base, and 8 bases lay between the germline ends. The CDR3 is 13 amino acids. CDR1 and CDR2 from the germline V gene are LNHNV and YYDKDF (reference sequence). For the CDR3, the DNA is TGTGCCACCAGACCGGGAGGCACAGATACGCAGTATTTT. It is translated as CATRPGGTDTQYF.

The chain employs TRBV2 and TRBJ1-1; D call uncertain. Per germline, CDR1 SNHLY and CDR2 FYNNEI. Trimming took 1 base from V and 1 from J, leaving 1 base between them. This CDR3 spans 12 amino acids. The CDR3 loop reads CASSEGNTEAFF. The CDR3 nucleotides are TGTGCCAGCAGTGAAGGGAACACTGAAGCTTTCTTT.

This clonotype showed up just a few times. The V and J genes are TRBV4-2 and TRBJ2-7; TRBD2 is a possible D gene (6 bases). The germline V and J ends were trimmed by 0 bases and 0 bases, with 15 bases remaining between them. Per the germline V gene, CDR1 is LGHNA and CDR2 is YNFKEQ. This CDR3 comprises 17 residues. CDR3 DNA: TGTGCCAGCAGCCAAGAAGGACCCGGGAGCCCCTCCTACGAGCAGTACTTC. Protein sequence: CASSQEGPGSPSYEQYF.

This clonotype turned up a few times. This chain links TRBV2 with TRBJ2-5, with D hard to call. Trimming left V 4 bases short and J 1 base short, with 7 bases between. The CDR3 has 13 residues. Germline lookup yields CDR1 SNHLY and CDR2 FYNNEI. The CDR3 region has the DNA TGTGCCAGCAGTGTAGCAGGCCAAGAGACCCAGTACTTC. Amino acid sequence: CASSVAGQETQYF.

This sequence joins TRBV20-1 and TRBJ2-7, with D unresolved. The germline V gene has CDR1 DFQATT and CDR2 SNEGSKA (reference sequence). The CDR3 is 13 amino acids. V lost 1 base and J lost 0, with 7 bases in between. The DNA of the CDR3 is TGCAGTGCTAGAGTGCGCGGCTCCTACGAGCAGTACTTC. It translates to CSARVRGSYEQYF.

J is TRBJ2-5 and V is TRBV7-9, with D possibly matching TRBD2 (6 bases). CDR3 length: 14 residues. Germline CDR1 reads SEHNR; CDR2 reads FQNEAQ (reference sequence). V dropped 6 bases and J dropped 5 bases, with 16 bases sitting between them. The CDR3 nucleotides are TGTGCCAGCAGTTTATACCGACTAGTGGAGACCCAGTACTTC. Amino acid sequence: CASSLYRLVETQYF.